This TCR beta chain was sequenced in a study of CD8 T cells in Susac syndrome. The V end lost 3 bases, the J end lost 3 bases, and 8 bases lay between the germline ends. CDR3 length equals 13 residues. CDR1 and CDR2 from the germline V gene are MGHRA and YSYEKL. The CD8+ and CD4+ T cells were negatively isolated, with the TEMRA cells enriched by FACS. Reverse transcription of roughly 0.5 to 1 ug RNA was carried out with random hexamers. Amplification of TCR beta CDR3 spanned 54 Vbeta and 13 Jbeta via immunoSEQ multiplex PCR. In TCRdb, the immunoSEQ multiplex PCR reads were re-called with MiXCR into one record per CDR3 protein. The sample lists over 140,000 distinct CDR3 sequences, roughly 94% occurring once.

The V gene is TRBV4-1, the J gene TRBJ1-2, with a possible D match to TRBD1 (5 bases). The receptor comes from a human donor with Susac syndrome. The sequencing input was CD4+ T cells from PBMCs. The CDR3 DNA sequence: TGCGCCAGCAGCCAGGGGACTGACTATGGCTACACCTTC. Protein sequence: CASSQGTDYGYTF.